The rows below give T cell receptor beta chains drawn from one sample of a study of T cell responses to AZD1222 COVID-19 vaccine. Sequenced by immunoSEQ multiplex PCR; TCRdb stores in-frame clones only, minus some. This table holds about 180,000 clones, about 88% found once. The material was peripheral blood, obtained 28 days after the second AZD1222 dose. The receptors come from an adult who received the AZD1222 COVID-19 vaccine. The CDR3 runs from the conserved cysteine through the conserved F or W. The D gene is left open where the match is weak. A clone size is listed for some rows: how often the clone was seen (once, few, many), or a class if it is expanded.

TRBJ1-3 | - | - | TRBV19 | CAVEGLSSGNTIYF | TGTGCCGTCGAGGGGTTGAGCTCTGGAAACACCATATATTTT
TRBJ1-1 | - | - | TRBV19 | CASSIVAGGNTEAFF | TGTGCCAGTAGTATAGTAGCAGGTGGGAACACTGAAGCTTTCTTT
TRBJ2-2 | - | - | TRBV28 | CASSLDQHTGELFF | TGTGCCAGCAGTTTAGACCAACACACCGGGGAGCTGTTTTTT
TRBJ2-1 | - | once | TRBV29-1 | CSVAPGNNEQFF | TGCAGCGTTGCCCCAGGGAACAATGAGCAGTTCTTC
TRBJ2-7 | - | - | TRBV5-4 | CASSLEVRERYEQYF | TGTGCCAGCAGCTTGGAGGTACGGGAGCGGTACGAGCAGTACTTC
TRBJ2-5 | - | - | TRBV7-8 | CASSRPRRGLRGGETQYF | TGTGCCAGCAGCCGCCCTCGCCGGGGGCTAAGAGGGGGAGAGACCCAGTACTTC
TRBJ2-3 | TRBD1 | - | TRBV6-2/TRBV6-3 | CASSYSGQGATDTQYF | TGTGCCAGCAGTTACTCAGGGCAGGGGGCGACAGATACGCAGTATTTT
TRBJ1-3 | - | - | TRBV5-1 | CASSPSQGSGNTIYF | TGCGCCAGCAGCCCCTCACAGGGATCCGGAAACACCATATATTTT
TRBJ2-2 | TRBD2 | few | TRBV6-5 | CASSYAAGMNTGELFF | TGTGCCAGCAGTTACGCAGCGGGGATGAACACCGGGGAGCTGTTTTTT
TRBJ1-1 | - | - | TRBV7-2 | CASSPPPNPEAFF | TGTGCCAGCAGCCCACCACCCAACCCTGAAGCTTTCTTT
TRBJ1-1 | - | - | TRBV30 | CAWTAQVNTEAFF | TGTGCCTGGACCGCTCAAGTGAACACTGAAGCTTTCTTT
TRBJ2-5 | - | once | TRBV4-2 | CASSQDQGETQYF | TGTGCCAGCAGCCAAGATCAGGGAGAGACCCAGTACTTC
TRBJ2-2 | - | - | TRBV27 | CASSLWDTGELFF | TGTGCCAGCAGTTTATGGGATACCGGGGAGCTGTTTTTT
TRBJ2-1 | - | - | TRBV20-1 | CSVGRGDEQFF | TGCAGTGTTGGAAGGGGAGATGAGCAGTTCTTC
TRBJ1-1 | - | - | TRBV25-1 | CASSELLGGSTEAFF | TGTGCCAGCAGTGAATTATTGGGGGGTAGTACTGAAGCTTTCTTT
TRBJ2-7 | - | - | TRBV7-3 | CASSLMASRDEQYF | TGTGCCAGCAGCTTAATGGCTAGCCGCGACGAGCAGTACTTC
TRBJ2-1 | TRBD2 | - | TRBV7-3 | CASSLTSGRDNEQFF | TGTGCCAGCAGCTTGACTAGCGGGAGAGACAATGAGCAGTTCTTC
TRBJ1-1 | - | - | TRBV10-3 | CAIREDGNTEAFF | TGTGCCATCAGGGAGGATGGGAACACTGAAGCTTTCTTT
TRBJ1-1 | - | - | TRBV27 | CASSLDTHTEAFF | TGTGCCAGCAGTTTAGACACCCACACTGAAGCTTTCTTT
TRBJ1-1 | TRBD1 | - | TRBV18 | CASSPSLTGVGTEAFF | TGTGCCAGCTCACCATCCTTGACAGGGGTGGGCACTGAAGCTTTCTTT
TRBJ1-2 | - | - | TRBV28 | CASSLRAREKGYTF | TGTGCCAGCAGTTTACGGGCTAGGGAGAAGGGCTACACCTTC
TRBJ2-7 | TRBD2 | - | TRBV27 | CASSPSAGGYEQYF | TGTGCCAGCAGCCCCTCAGCGGGGGGCTACGAGCAGTACTTC
TRBJ2-5 | - | - | TRBV24-1 | CATSDFPEQGTRETQYF | TGTGCCACCAGTGATTTCCCAGAACAGGGTACGCGGGAGACCCAGTACTTC
TRBJ2-5 | - | - | TRBV5-4 | CASSLGQAQETQYF | TGTGCCAGCAGCTTGGGACAGGCCCAAGAGACCCAGTACTTC
TRBJ2-3 | TRBD1 | - | TRBV5-4 | CASSYGQGADTQYF | TGTGCCAGCAGCTACGGACAGGGCGCAGATACGCAGTATTTT
TRBJ2-6 | - | - | TRBV5-4 | CASNPLGAGANVLTF | TGTGCCAGCAATCCCCTGGGGGCCGGGGCCAACGTCCTGACTTTC
TRBJ1-6 | - | - | TRBV28 | CASNPGSNNSPLHF | TGTGCCAGCAACCCGGGATCTAATAATTCACCCCTCCACTTT
TRBJ2-3 | - | - | TRBV30 | CAWSQRVTDTQYF | TGTGCCTGGAGCCAGAGGGTCACAGATACGCAGTATTTT
TRBJ1-1 | TRBD1 | - | TRBV7-9 | CASSLGQGARTEAFF | TGTGCCAGCAGCTTAGGGCAGGGGGCGAGGACTGAAGCTTTCTTT
TRBJ2-5 | - | - | TRBV4-2 | CASSLVPSQETQYF | TGTGCCAGCAGCCTTGTACCCAGCCAAGAGACCCAGTACTTC
TRBJ2-3 | - | - | TRBV4-1 | CASSQGNRAPDTQYF | TGCGCCAGCAGCCAAGGGAACAGGGCTCCAGATACGCAGTATTTT
TRBJ2-3 | - | - | TRBV19 | CASSQRTDTQYF | TGTGCCAGTAGTCAGCGCACAGATACGCAGTATTTT
TRBJ2-7 | TRBD2 | - | TRBV24-1 | CATGIAGAYEQYF | TGTGCCACCGGGATAGCGGGAGCCTACGAGCAGTACTTC
TRBJ2-1 | - | - | TRBV7-3 | CASSSSGSYNEQFF | TGTGCCAGCAGCTCCTCGGGCTCCTACAATGAGCAGTTCTTC
TRBJ1-1 | - | - | TRBV5-1 | CASSLVYGGFTEAFF | TGCGCCAGCAGCTTGGTGTACGGGGGCTTCACTGAAGCTTTCTTT
TRBJ2-2 | - | - | TRBV6-2/TRBV6-3 | CASSPLRQGTPGRELFF | TGTGCCAGCAGTCCCTTACGGCAGGGGACCCCGGGCCGGGAGCTGTTTTTT
TRBJ2-7 | TRBD2 | - | TRBV7-9 | CASAWEGGGQYF | TGTGCCAGCGCTTGGGAGGGCGGCGGGCAGTACTTC
TRBJ1-2 | - | - | TRBV6-1 | CASSEAVGQRSYGYTF | TGTGCCAGCAGTGAAGCGGTTGGACAGCGATCCTATGGCTACACCTTC
TRBJ2-1 | TRBD2 | - | TRBV7-2 | CASSLALTSGSRSYNEQFF | TGTGCCAGCAGCTTAGCGCTGACTAGCGGGAGTAGGTCCTACAATGAGCAGTTCTTC
TRBJ1-4 | - | - | TRBV5-4 | CASSISSSLTNEKLFF | TGTGCCAGCAGCATCAGCAGCAGTTTAACTAATGAAAAACTGTTTTTT
TRBJ2-5 | - | - | TRBV11-2 | CASSRVTGGTQETQYF | TGTGCCAGCAGCCGTGTGACGGGTGGGACTCAAGAGACCCAGTACTTC
TRBJ2-5 | TRBD2 | - | TRBV15 | CATSGTWGLAGNDETQYF | TGTGCCACCAGCGGAACCTGGGGACTAGCGGGAAATGATGAGACCCAGTACTTC
TRBJ1-5 | - | - | TRBV19 | CASGQPQHF | TGTGCCAGTGGTCAGCCCCAGCATTTT
TRBJ1-5 | - | - | TRBV18 | CASSPDRDQPQHF | TGTGCCAGCTCTCCTGACAGAGATCAGCCCCAGCATTTT
TRBJ2-7 | TRBD2 | - | TRBV28 | CASWGSGANEQYF | TGTGCCAGCTGGGGAAGCGGGGCGAACGAGCAGTACTTC
TRBJ2-2 | TRBD1 | few | TRBV7-3 | CASSLGGQANTGELFF | TGTGCCAGCAGCTTAGGGGGACAGGCGAACACCGGGGAGCTGTTTTTT